The 27 T cell receptor beta chains below all came from one sample that was sequenced in a study of blood T cell repertoires in COVID-19. Assay: immunoSEQ multiplex PCR; the TCRdb copy retains only in-frame clones and omits some. This table has about 120,000 clones, 90% appearing once. The sequencing sample was made of peripheral blood. These receptors originate from a woman between 50 and 59 years old with acute or convalescent COVID-19.

The V and J genes are TRBV30 and TRBJ2-7, with TRBD2 as a possible D gene (6 bases). Germline CDR1 is GTSNPN and CDR2 is SVGIG (reference sequence). Between the trimmed V and J ends, which lost 2 bases and 6 bases, there was a span of 11 bases. This CDR3 is 12 amino acids long. The DNA of the CDR3 is TGTGCCTGGAGTCCTTCGGAGGGCGAGCAGTACTTC. It yields the protein CAWSPSEGEQYF.

The V and J genes are TRBV7-8 and TRBJ1-1; D is ambiguous. Germline V gene sequence: CDR1 SGHVS, CDR2 FQNEAQ. This CDR3 contains 16 residues. The V end was cut by 5 bases, the J end by 4 bases, with 20 bases between. CDR3 amino acids: CASSLSTRFSGTEAFF. The CDR3 DNA reads TGTGCCAGCAGCCTGTCGACCCGCTTTTCGGGCACTGAAGCTTTCTTT.

The V gene is TRBV2, the J gene TRBJ2-5; a weak D match, TRBD2 (5 bases). The CDR3 totals 13 residues. V was clipped by 8 bases and J by 2 bases, with 12 bases between them. CDR1 SNHLY and CDR2 FYNNEI come from the germline V gene. For the CDR3, the DNA is TGTGCCAGCGCGGGTACCAGACAAGAGACCCAGTACTTC. Its protein is CASAGTRQETQYF.

This clone appeared a single time. This chain connects TRBV24-1 to TRBJ2-1, with a weak D call TRBD1 (6 bases). There are 13 residues in the CDR3. Trimming shortened V by 7 bases and J by 4 bases, and 10 bases separated the two germline ends. The V gene's germline CDR1 is KGHDR and CDR2 SFDVKD. The CDR3 region is CATSGTRYNEQFF. The CDR3 DNA reads as TGTGCCACCAGCGGGACAAGATACAATGAGCAGTTCTTC.

The genes are TRBV6-5 and TRBJ2-5; 12 nucleotides line up with TRBD2. V was clipped by 6 bases and J by 8 bases; unmatched bases: 10. CDR3 size: 15 residues. Germline CDR1 MNHEY, CDR2 SVGAGI. CDR3 in amino acids: CASRPGLAGPLTQYF. CDR3 nucleotides: TGTGCCAGCAGACCCGGACTAGCGGGGCCCCTTACCCAGTACTTC.

The V gene is TRBV25-1, the J gene TRBJ1-6, with D perhaps TRBD1 (6 bases). The CDR3 contains 15 residues. Per germline, CDR1 MGHDK and CDR2 SYGVNS. V was clipped by 3 bases and J by 7 bases, with 13 bases between them. The CDR3 loop reads CASSDGGGQNSPLHF. In DNA form, the CDR3 reads TGTGCCAGCAGTGATGGCGGGGGGCAAAATTCACCCCTCCACTTT. The full variable domain, with the rest looked up from reference TRBV25-1 and TRBJ1-6, is EADIYQTPRYLVIGTGKKITLECSQTMGHDKMYWYQQDPGMELHLIHYSYGVNSTEKGDLSSESTVSRIRTEHFPLTLESARPSHTSQYLCASSDGGGQNSPLHFGNGTRLTVT.

This clone was detected once. The chain employs TRBV4-1 and TRBJ2-7, with D uncertain. The CDR3 runs 14 residues. Germline-derived CDR1 and CDR2 are MGHRA and YSYEKL. Trimming shortened V by 1 base and J by 2 bases, and 9 bases separated the two germline ends. The CDR3 DNA reads TGCGCCAGCAGCCAAGGACTGGAAACCTACGAGCAGTACTTC. This translates into CASSQGLETYEQYF.

The chain joins TRBV13 to TRBJ1-6; D is perhaps TRBD1 (5 bases). The CDR3 sequence is 14 residues long. Trimming took off 3 bases at V and 7 bases at J, with 10 bases between the two ends. From germline, CDR1 is PRHDT and CDR2 FYEKMQ (reference sequence). For the CDR3, the DNA is TGTGCCAGCAGCTTGGGGGGAAGCAATTCACCCCTCCACTTT. This sequence encodes CASSLGGSNSPLHF.

This chain uses TRBV6-5 with TRBJ2-7; the match to TRBD1 covers 8 bases. The V gene's germline CDR1 is MNHEY and CDR2 SVGAGI. The CDR3 covers 13 residues. Trimming removed 9 bases from V and 4 bases from J; junction bases left unmatched: 8. The CDR3 is CASRRTGPYEQYF. The CDR3, as DNA: TGTGCCAGTCGCAGGACAGGGCCATACGAGCAGTACTTC.

V is TRBV19 and J is TRBJ2-3; 10 nucleotides align to TRBD1. Per the germline V gene, CDR1 is LNHDA and CDR2 is SQIVND (reference sequence). CDR3 length: 16 amino acids. Losses at the gene ends were 6 bases for V and 3 bases for J; bases not matched to a gene: 9. CDR3 in amino acids: CASSPGDRGATDTQYF. CDR3 nucleotides: TGTGCCAGTAGCCCGGGGGACAGGGGTGCGACAGATACGCAGTATTTT.

The rearrangement joins TRBV7-2 to TRBJ1-6; D call uncertain. Trimming took off 1 base at V and 1 base at J, with 11 bases between the two ends. This CDR3 comprises 17 residues. Germline lookup yields CDR1 SGHTA and CDR2 FQGNSA. The CDR3 reads CASSLDPRGSYNSPLHF. CDR3 in DNA: TGTGCCAGCAGCTTAGACCCCCGGGGTTCCTATAATTCACCCCTCCACTTT.

The chain is built from TRBV19 and TRBJ1-1; 7 nucleotides match TRBD1. Germline V lookup: CDR1 LNHDA, CDR2 SQIVND (reference sequence). This CDR3 has 13 amino acids. J gave up 4 bases and V 4 bases, and 3 bases lay outside the gene matches. In nucleotides, the CDR3 is TGTGCCAGTAGTACGCAGGGGGGCACTGAAGCTTTCTTT. Its protein product is CASSTQGGTEAFF.

This chain connects TRBV4-1 to TRBJ2-7; 8 bases match TRBD2. The CDR3 runs to 19 residues. The germline CDR1 and CDR2 sequences are MGHRA and YSYEKL. Trimming removed 0 bases from V and 3 bases from J; junction bases left unmatched: 16. CDR3 region: CASSQDLSGAGGGLYEQYF. The CDR3 bases are TGCGCCAGCAGCCAAGATCTTTCGGGAGCGGGCGGGGGGCTCTACGAGCAGTACTTC.

The V and J genes are TRBV4-1 and TRBJ2-3; D gene ambiguous. Trimming pared 0 bases from V and 5 bases from J, leaving 6 bases between. The CDR3 has 13 residues. Germline V CDR1 and CDR2: MGHRA, YSYEKL. CDR3 DNA sequence: TGCGCCAGCAGCCAAGACGGCGGAGATACGCAGTATTTT. This sequence encodes CASSQDGGDTQYF.

The chain combines TRBV6-1 with TRBJ2-5, with 9 nucleotides matching TRBD1. From germline, CDR1 is MNHNS and CDR2 SASEGT. J gave up 5 bases and V 3 bases, and 10 bases lay outside the gene matches. CDR3 length: 16 amino acids. The CDR3 nucleotides read TGTGCCAGCAGTGATGGCTACAGGGGGCGCGAGGAGACCCAGTACTTC. Protein: CASSDGYRGREETQYF.

This clone was detected a few times. The V and J genes are TRBV19 and TRBJ1-1; 9 bases line up with TRBD1. The CDR3 covers 15 residues. Losses at the gene ends were 4 bases for V and 6 bases for J; bases not matched to a gene: 9. Per the germline V gene, CDR1 is LNHDA and CDR2 is SQIVND (reference sequence). The CDR3 loop reads CASSKSPGQGSEAFF. The CDR3 coding sequence is TGTGCCAGTAGTAAATCCCCGGGACAGGGTTCTGAAGCTTTCTTT.

This clone appeared once. CDR3 nucleotide sequence: TGTGCCAGCTCACCGCAGAACGGCGGTGAAGCTTTCTTT. Encoded protein: CASSPQNGGEAFF. This chain joins TRBV18 and TRBJ1-1; D not resolved. Trimming pared 3 bases from V and 7 bases from J, leaving 12 bases between. There are 13 residues in the CDR3. The germline V gene has CDR1 KGHSH and CDR2 LQKENI.

The chain employs TRBV24-1 and TRBJ2-1; D perhaps matches TRBD1 (6 bases). This CDR3 comprises 11 residues. V lost 7 bases and J lost 9, with 9 bases in between. Germline assignment: CDR1 KGHDR and CDR2 SFDVKD. CDR3 bases: TGTGCCACCAGAGCAGGGGTTGAGCAGTTCTTC. This sequence encodes CATRAGVEQFF.

This chain joins TRBV7-8 and TRBJ1-4; tentative D call: TRBD1 (6 bases). V lost 4 bases and J lost 12, with 12 bases in between. This CDR3 is 12 amino acids long. Germline V gene data show CDR1 as SGHVS and CDR2 as FQNEAQ. This CDR3 reads CASSSHRVELFF. As DNA, the CDR3 is TGTGCCAGCAGCTCCCACAGGGTAGAACTGTTTTTT.

V usage is TRBV7-3 and J usage is TRBJ2-7; tentatively, D is TRBD2 (5 bases). Trimming removed 4 bases from V and 0 bases from J, with 10 bases in between. Germline V gene sequence: CDR1 SGHTA, CDR2 FQGTGA. The length of the CDR3 is 14 residues. The CDR3 spells CASSSTGSSYEQYF. CDR3 sequence (DNA): TGTGCCAGCAGCTCCACTGGGAGCTCCTACGAGCAGTACTTC.

The chain combines TRBV7-3 with TRBJ1-4; perhaps TRBD1 as D (6 bases). In germline, CDR1 is SGHTA, CDR2 FQGTGA. The CDR3 runs to 17 residues. V lost 5 bases to trimming and J lost 4 bases, with 20 bases between them. CDR3: CASSPTHYGTFNEKLFF. CDR3 bases: TGTGCCAGCAGCCCCACCCATTACGGGACATTTAATGAAAAACTGTTTTTT.

The V gene is TRBV5-1, the J gene TRBJ2-7, with 10 positions matching TRBD1. The CDR3 contains 13 residues. Germline V gene sequence: CDR1 SGHRS, CDR2 YFSETQ. Unmatched junction bases numbered 6, after V lost 7 bases and J lost 5 bases. This chain's CDR3 is CASRRDRGNEQYF. CDR3 coding DNA: TGCGCCAGCCGTAGGGACAGGGGAAACGAGCAGTACTTC.

The chain employs TRBV14 and TRBJ1-1; D not resolved. This CDR3 has 15 amino acids. Germline V lookup: CDR1 SGHDN, CDR2 FVKESK. V was shortened by 4 bases and J by 3 bases, with 15 bases between the two germline ends. The CDR3 loop is CASSPTGEPYTEAFF. The CDR3 bases are TGTGCCAGCAGCCCCACGGGAGAGCCCTACACTGAAGCTTTCTTT. The full variable domain, with the rest looked up from reference TRBV14 and TRBJ1-1, is EAGVTQFPSHSVIEKGQTVTLRCDPISGHDNLYWYRRVMGKEIKFLLHFVKESKQDESGMPNNRFLAERTGGTYSTLKVQPAELEDSGVYFCASSPTGEPYTEAFFGQGTRLTVV.

Concerning this clone: Within the sample, other DNA sequences also encode this same CDR3. V and J are TRBV30 and TRBJ1-5; D remains ambiguous. Germline CDR1 and CDR2: GTSNPN and SVGIG (reference sequence). The V end was cut by 0 bases, the J end by 5 bases, with 8 bases between. This CDR3 has 13 amino acids. The CDR3 sequence is CAWSVGGDQPQHF. CDR3 DNA: TGTGCCTGGAGTGTAGGCGGAGATCAGCCCCAGCATTTT.

V gene TRBV2 combines with J gene TRBJ2-7, with 8 bases matching TRBD1. Germline values: CDR1 SNHLY, CDR2 FYNNEI. Trimming took 10 bases from V and 5 from J; bases not matched to a gene: 7. The CDR3 is 12 amino acids. The CDR3: CATDREVDEQYF. The CDR3 nucleotides read TGTGCCACGGACAGGGAGGTCGACGAGCAGTACTTC.

The chain combines TRBV9 with TRBJ2-1, with 13 bases fitting TRBD2. The CDR3 runs 17 residues. V trimming: 0 bases; J trimming: 2 bases; junction bases outside the gene matches: 2. Germline CDR1 is SGDLS and CDR2 is YYNGEE. The CDR3 DNA sequence: TGTGCCAGCAGCGTAGGACTAGCGGGAGGTACCTACAATGAGCAGTTCTTC. It specifies CASSVGLAGGTYNEQFF.

The genes are TRBV15 and TRBJ1-4; the D gene is possibly TRBD1 (5 bases). The CDR3 runs 13 residues. Trimming cost V 3 bases and J 7 bases, with 9 bases left between them. The germline V gene encodes CDR1 LNHNV and CDR2 YYDKDF (reference sequence). CDR3 sequence: CATSRAGSEKLFF. The CDR3 region has the DNA TGTGCCACCAGCAGGGCAGGGTCTGAAAAACTGTTTTTT.